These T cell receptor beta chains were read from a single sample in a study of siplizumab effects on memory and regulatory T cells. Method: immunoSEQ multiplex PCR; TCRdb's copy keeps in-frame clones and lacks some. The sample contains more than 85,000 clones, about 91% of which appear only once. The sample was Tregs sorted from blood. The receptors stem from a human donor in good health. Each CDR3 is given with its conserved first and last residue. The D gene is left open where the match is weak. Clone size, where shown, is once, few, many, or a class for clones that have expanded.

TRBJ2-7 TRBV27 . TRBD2 TGTGCCAGCAGTTTTGGGGCGGGAGGTGGGTCCTACGAGCAGTACTTC CASSFGAGGGSYEQYF
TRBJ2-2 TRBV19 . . TGTGCCAGTAGTATCCAGGCTAGCGCCACCGGGGAGCTGTTTTTT CASSIQASATGELFF
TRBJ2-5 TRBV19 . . TGTGCCAGTAGTATTACCCAGGGAGTAGGGCAAGAGACCCAGTACTTC CASSITQGVGQETQYF
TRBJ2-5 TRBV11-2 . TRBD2 TGTGCCAGCAGCACGGGACTAGCGGGAGTAGAGACCCAGTACTTC CASSTGLAGVETQYF
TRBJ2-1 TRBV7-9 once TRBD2 TGTGCCAGCAGCTTAGCCCCGGGACTAGCGGGATACAATGAGCAGTTCTTC CASSLAPGLAGYNEQFF
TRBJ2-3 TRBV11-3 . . TGTGCCAGCAGCCTGGGCGCGGGGCGGGCAGATACGCAGTATTTT CASSLGAGRADTQYF
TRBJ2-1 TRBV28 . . TGTGCCAGCAGCGGTCAAGCGGGTTGGGGCAATGAGCAGTTCTTC CASSGQAGWGNEQFF
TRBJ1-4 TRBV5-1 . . TGCGCCAGCAGCTTGGTACAGCATAATGAAAAACTGTTTTTT CASSLVQHNEKLFF
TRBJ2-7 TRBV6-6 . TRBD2 TGTGCCAGCAGATCTAGCGGGCGTAAAAGCTCCTACGAGCAGTACTTC CASRSSGRKSSYEQYF
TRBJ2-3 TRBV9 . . TGTGCCAGCAGCGCGGGACTCATCCCGACCGGGGGAGATACGCAGTATTTT CASSAGLIPTGGDTQYF
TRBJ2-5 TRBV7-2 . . TGTGCCAGCAGCTTATCCCTAACCCAGTACTTC CASSLSLTQYF
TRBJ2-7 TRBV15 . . TGTGCCACCAGCAGGGTCCAGGAAAACAGGAACGAGCAGTACTTC CATSRVQENRNEQYF
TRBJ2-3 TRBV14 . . TGTGCCAGCAGCCAACGTACTTTAAGCACAGATACGCAGTATTTT CASSQRTLSTDTQYF
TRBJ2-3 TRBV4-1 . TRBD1 TGCGCCAGCAGCCAGACAGGGACAGATACGCAGTATTTT CASSQTGTDTQYF
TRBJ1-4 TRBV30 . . TGTGCCTATAATGCAGGGGTGGCTGAAAAACTGTTTTTT CAYNAGVAEKLFF
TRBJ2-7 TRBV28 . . TGTGCCAGCAGTTTACTTGGTCCCTACGAGCAGTACTTC CASSLLGPYEQYF
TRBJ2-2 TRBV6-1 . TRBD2 TGTGCCAGCAGTGAACGCCCAGCGGGAGTCACCGGGGAGCTGTTTTTT CASSERPAGVTGELFF
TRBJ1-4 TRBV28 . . TGTGCCAGCAGGGGAGGTGAAAAACTGTTTTTT CASRGGEKLFF
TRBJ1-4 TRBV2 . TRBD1 TGTGCCAGCAGATTTACAGGGGGGGAACTGTTTTTT CASRFTGGELFF
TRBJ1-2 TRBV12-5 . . TGTGCTAGTGCCTTGAGTGGGGCGCCCTATGGCTACACCTTC CASALSGAPYGYTF
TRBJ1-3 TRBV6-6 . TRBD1 TGTGCCCATGGGGGAGGGGGCCTTGGAAACACCATATATTTT CAHGGGGLGNTIYF
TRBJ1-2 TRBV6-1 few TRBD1 TGTGCCAGCCCTACAGGGGGCGATTGGGACTATGGCTACACCTTC CASPTGGDWDYGYTF
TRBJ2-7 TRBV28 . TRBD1 TGTGCCAGCGGACGACAGGGGAGCTCCTACGAGCAGTACTTC CASGRQGSSYEQYF
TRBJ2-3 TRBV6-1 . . TGTGCCAGCAGTTCCACAACAGGGTCAGATACGCAGTATTTT CASSSTTGSDTQYF
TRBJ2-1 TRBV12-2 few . TGTGCAAGTCGCTTACGGTCGCGGGAGATCAACAATGAGCAGTTCTTC CASRLRSREINNEQFF
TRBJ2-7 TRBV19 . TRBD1 TGTGCCAGTAGTTTGAGGGGGCAGGTCTCGGCGCAGTACTTC CASSLRGQVSAQYF
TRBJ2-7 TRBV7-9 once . TGTGCCAGCAGCTTAGGGTGGCGGAACTCCTACGAGCAGTACTTC CASSLGWRNSYEQYF
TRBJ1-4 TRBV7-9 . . TGTGCCAGCAGCTCAACTGGGAGTAATGAAAAACTGTTTTTT CASSSTGSNEKLFF
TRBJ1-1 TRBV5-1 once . TGCGCCAGCTCGCGGGGCGCGGACACTGAAGCTTTCTTT CASSRGADTEAFF
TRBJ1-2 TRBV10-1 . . TGCGCCAGCAGTGTAGGGCGGAACTATGGCTACACCTTC CASSVGRNYGYTF
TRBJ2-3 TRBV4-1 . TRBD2 TGCGCCAGCAGCCCAGGACTAGTGTTGGATACGCAGTATTTT CASSPGLVLDTQYF
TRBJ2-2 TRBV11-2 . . TGTGCCAGCAGCTTAGGGGGTTATACCGGGGAGCTGTTTTTT CASSLGGYTGELFF
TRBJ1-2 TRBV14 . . TGTGCCAGCAGCCAAGTCCATTGGAATGGCTACACCTTC CASSQVHWNGYTF
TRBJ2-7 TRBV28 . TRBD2 TGTGCCAGCAGGGCGGGGGGGGAGACCTACGAGCAGTACTTC CASRAGGETYEQYF
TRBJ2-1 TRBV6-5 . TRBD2 TGTGCCAGCAGTTACTCGATAGCGGGAGGGCAGAATGAGCAGTTCTTC CASSYSIAGGQNEQFF
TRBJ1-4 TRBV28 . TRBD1 TGTGCCAGCAGTAGTGGCGGACAGGGAAGGGAAAAACTGTTTTTT CASSSGGQGREKLFF
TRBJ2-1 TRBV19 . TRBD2 TGTGCCAGTAGTATCCCCGGACTAGCGGGGGACAATGAGCAGTTCTTC CASSIPGLAGDNEQFF
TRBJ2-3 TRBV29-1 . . TGCAGCGTTGAGAGGGCGGGGTTGGATACGCAGTATTTT CSVERAGLDTQYF
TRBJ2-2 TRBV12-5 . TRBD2 TGTGCTAGTGGTTTGATCGCTAGCGGGAGGGCCCACGGGGAGCTGTTTTTT CASGLIASGRAHGELFF
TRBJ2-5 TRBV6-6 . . TGTGCCAGCAGTTACAGGCGTCGAGTTAGCGGCGAGACCCAGTACTTC CASSYRRRVSGETQYF
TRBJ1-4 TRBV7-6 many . TGTGCCAGCAGCAAGAGGATGAGGACGGCAACTAATGAAAAACTGTTTTTT CASSKRMRTATNEKLFF
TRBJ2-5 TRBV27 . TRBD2 TGTGCCAGCAGTTCCAGGGGGACTAGCGGGATCCAGGTTAGGGAGACCCAGTACTTC CASSSRGTSGIQVRETQYF
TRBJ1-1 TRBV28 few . TGTGCCAGCAGTTATAGAGCTGAAGCTTTCTTT CASSYRAEAFF
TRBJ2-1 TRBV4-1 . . TGCGCCAGCGGTACAGGGCTGATTGGTGAGCAGTTCTTC CASGTGLIGEQFF
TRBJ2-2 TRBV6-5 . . TGTGCCATCCAGGGTATCGCTAACACCGGGGAGCTGTTTTTT CAIQGIANTGELFF
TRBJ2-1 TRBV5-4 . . TGTGCCAGCAGCTTGGGTCGGGAATGGAACAATGAGCAGTTCTTC CASSLGREWNNEQFF
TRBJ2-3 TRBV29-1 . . TGCAGCGTGACAGAGGAACGAATTGCGCAGTATTTT CSVTEERIAQYF
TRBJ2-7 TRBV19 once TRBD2 TGTGCCAGTCAAAAGCGGGAGGGCCGGTACGAGCAGTACTTC CASQKREGRYEQYF
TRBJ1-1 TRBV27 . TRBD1 TGTGCCAGCAGTTTGGGGACAGGTGAAGCTTTCTTT CASSLGTGEAFF
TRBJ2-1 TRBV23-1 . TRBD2 TGCGCCAGCGGAGTTGGGAAGCGGGAGTCGGGTGAGCAGTTCTTC CASGVGKRESGEQFF
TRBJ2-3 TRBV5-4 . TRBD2 TGTGCCACCACTAGCGGTGCAAGGGATACGCAGTATTTT CATTSGARDTQYF
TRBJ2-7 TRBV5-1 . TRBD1 TGCGCCAGCAGCCACGGACAGGGGGCCTACGAGCAGTACTTC CASSHGQGAYEQYF
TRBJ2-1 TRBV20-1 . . TGCAGTGCCGCACCGGGACGGACACAGTTCTTC CSAAPGRTQFF
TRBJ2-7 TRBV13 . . TGTGCCAGCAGCCCCCGCCGGTACAGAGAAGGGGCCGAGGAGCAGTACTTC CASSPRRYREGAEEQYF
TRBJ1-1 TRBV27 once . TGTGCCAGCAGACGGAACACTGAAGCTTTCTTT CASRRNTEAFF
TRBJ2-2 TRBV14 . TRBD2 TGTGCCAGCAGCCAAGGGTTAACCCGGAGCATCCGGGAGGGCACGGACACCGGGGAGCTGTTTTTT CASSQGLTRSIREGTDTGELFF
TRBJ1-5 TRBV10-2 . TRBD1 TGCGCCAGCAGGAGACAGGGGGGGGCCTATAGCAATCAGCCCCAGCATTTT CASRRQGGAYSNQPQHF
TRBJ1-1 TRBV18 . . TGTGCCAGCTCACCACAGGATATACAGGGTATGGCTTTCTTT CASSPQDIQGMAFF